The source of this T cell receptor beta chain is a study of shared clonotypes between healthy human individuals. Generated by immunoSEQ multiplex PCR, the TCRdb table keeps only in-frame clones and is missing some. The sample holds over 850,000 clones, about four fifths seen once. About this clone: What it recognizes is unknown.

Findings of the study overall: Sharing across four donors was highest in naive CD4 (around 5%) and lowest in memory CD8 (around 0.4%). The sampled material consisted only of blood, and tissue repertoires are likely to differ. Non-shared clonotypes showed lower generation probabilities than clonotypes common to all four donors.

Trimming pared 6 bases from V and 6 bases from J, leaving 14 bases between. Germline V gene lookup returns CDR1 MNHEY and CDR2 SVGAGI. This CDR3 region has 14 residues. Input material: memory CD4+ T cells from PBMCs. Stated subset: CD45RA-negative fraction. The chain is built from TRBV6-5 and TRBJ1-4; D is perhaps TRBD1 (5 bases). This receptor was obtained from a man in his late teens or twenties in good health. Some clones in this sample may be carry-over from other donors' samples. In DNA form, the CDR3 reads TGTGCCAGCAGCTCCCCCGGGGCAGATGAAAAACTGTTTTTT. It specifies CASSSPGADEKLFF.